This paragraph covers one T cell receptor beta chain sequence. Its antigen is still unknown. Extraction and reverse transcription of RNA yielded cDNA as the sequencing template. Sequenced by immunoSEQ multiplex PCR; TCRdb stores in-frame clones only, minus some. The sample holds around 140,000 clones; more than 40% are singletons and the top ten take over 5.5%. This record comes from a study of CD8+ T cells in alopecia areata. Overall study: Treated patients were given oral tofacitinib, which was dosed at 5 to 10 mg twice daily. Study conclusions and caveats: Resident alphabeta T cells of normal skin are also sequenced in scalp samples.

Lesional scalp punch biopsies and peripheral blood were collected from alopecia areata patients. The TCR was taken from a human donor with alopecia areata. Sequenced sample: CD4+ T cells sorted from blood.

The CDR3 reads CSLLDSNYGYTF. CDR3 DNA: TGCAGCCTTCTGGACAGTAACTATGGCTACACCTTC. The J gene is TRBJ1-2, the V gene TRBV29-1; TRBD1 might be the D (6 bases). Deletions cut 8 bases from V and 1 base from J, with 11 bases between. CDR1 and CDR2 (germline): SQVTM, ANQGSEA. This CDR3 region has 12 residues.